These 21 T cell receptor beta chains share one sample of origin, sequenced in a study of blood T cell repertoires in COVID-19. Measured with immunoSEQ multiplex PCR; TCRdb has only the in-frame clones, and not every one. Counted here are 100,000 to 110,000 clones, about 90% occurring once; the ten biggest clones make up approximately 7.3%. The sample consisted of peripheral blood. These receptors were taken from a man younger than 40 in a cohort sampled during active COVID-19.

V and J are TRBV28 and TRBJ2-3, with TRBD1 identical over 10 bases. The germline V gene has CDR1 MDHEN and CDR2 SYDVKM. This CDR3 has 15 amino acids. V lost 8 bases, J lost 6 bases, and 11 bases stayed unmatched. The DNA for the CDR3 is TGTGCCAGCTTAGGATCGGGACAGGGGTGGGATACGCAGTATTTT. Its protein product is CASLGSGQGWDTQYF.

The chain links TRBV19 to TRBJ2-3, with 7 bases matching TRBD2. CDR1 and CDR2 (germline): LNHDA, SQIVND (reference sequence). V lost 2 bases, J lost 2 bases, and 7 bases stayed unmatched. The length of the CDR3 is 16 residues. The CDR3 region is CASSIYGGGFTDTQYF. For the CDR3, the DNA is TGTGCCAGTAGTATATACGGCGGGGGATTCACAGATACGCAGTATTTT.

The sample holds one count of this clone. The rearrangement links TRBV5-6 to TRBJ1-2, with D possibly being TRBD1 (5 bases). CDR1 and CDR2 from the germline V gene are SGHDT and YYEEEE. Trimming took off 3 bases at V and 4 bases at J, with 10 bases between the two ends. The CDR3 runs 13 residues. The CDR3 DNA is TGTGCCAGCAGCTACGGGGGGGGCTATGGCTACACCTTC. Translated, it gives CASSYGGGYGYTF.

This chain links TRBV25-1 with TRBJ2-5, with 8 bases lining up with TRBD2. The CDR3 covers 16 residues. Germline V lookup: CDR1 MGHDK, CDR2 SYGVNS. V lost 6 bases, J lost 2 bases, and 11 bases stayed unmatched. The DNA of the CDR3 is TGTGCCAGCAGCACTCAGGGCGGGGGGCTGCAAGAGACCCAGTACTTC. Translating it yields CASSTQGGGLQETQYF.

The chain employs TRBV2 and TRBJ1-2; no clear D gene. CDR3 length: 13 amino acids. CDR1 is SNHLY, CDR2 FYNNEI, per germline. V gave up 8 bases and J gave up 0 bases, with 10 bases separating them. The CDR3 here is CASRGESNYGYTF. DNA of the CDR3: TGTGCCAGCCGTGGGGAGTCTAACTATGGCTACACCTTC.

This chain uses TRBV2 with TRBJ1-2; tentative D call: TRBD1 (5 bases). Trimming shortened V by 7 bases and J by 3 bases, and 24 bases separated the two germline ends. Germline-derived CDR1 and CDR2 are SNHLY and FYNNEI. The CDR3 runs 17 residues. The CDR3 DNA sequence: TGTGCCAGCAAACGATCAGGGTTCTCTGGGTTGCACTATGGCTACACCTTC. Amino acids: CASKRSGFSGLHYGYTF. The full variable domain, its missing parts supplied by reference TRBV2 and TRBJ1-2, is EPEVTQTPSHQVTQMGQEVILRCVPISNHLYFYWYRQILGQKVEFLVSFYNNEISEKSEIFDDQFSVERPDGSNFTLKIRSTKLEDSAMYFCASKRSGFSGLHYGYTFGSGTRLTVV.

The chain is built from TRBV25-1 and TRBJ2-5, with D possibly being TRBD1 (5 bases). CDR1 and CDR2 from the germline V gene are MGHDK and SYGVNS. V gave up 7 bases and J gave up 1 base, with 10 bases separating them. The CDR3 covers 13 residues. Here the CDR3 DNA reads TGTGCCAGCACCCTGGGGCCCCAAGAGACCCAGTACTTC. Encoded protein: CASTLGPQETQYF.

The gene calls are TRBV3-1 (or the pseudogene TRBV3-2) and TRBJ2-4, with D possibly being TRBD2 (5 bases). Germline V gene sequence: CDR1 LGHDT, CDR2 YNNKEL (reference sequence). The V gene lost 4 bases and the J gene lost 2 bases, with 9 bases spanning the gap. The CDR3 has 14 residues. Written as DNA, the CDR3 is TGTGCCAGCAGCCCCGGGATTCCCAAAAACATTCAGTACTTC. It yields the protein CASSPGIPKNIQYF.

V usage is TRBV10-3 and J usage is TRBJ1-6; 7 nucleotides line up with TRBD1. The CDR3 is 14 amino acids. J gave up 5 bases and V 11 bases, and 9 bases lay outside the gene matches. Germline-derived CDR1 and CDR2 are ENHRY and SYGVKD. The CDR3 bases are TGTGCCTCCAGGGTTACAGGGGATAATTCACCCCTCCACTTT. It is translated as CASRVTGDNSPLHF.

The rearrangement uses TRBV9 and TRBJ1-1, with D maybe TRBD1 (5 bases). The CDR3 contains 14 residues. Germline V gene data show CDR1 as SGDLS and CDR2 as YYNGEE. The ends were cut back, 2 bases at V and 0 bases at J, with 8 bases in the middle. CDR3 protein: CASSVGGMNTEAFF. As DNA, the CDR3 is TGTGCCAGCAGCGTTGGGGGGATGAACACTGAAGCTTTCTTT. The whole variable domain, remainder taken from reference TRBV9 and TRBJ1-1, is DSGVTQTPKHLITATGQRVTLRCSPRSGDLSVYWYQQSLDQGLQFLIQYYNGEERAKGNILERFSAQQFPDLHSELNLSSLELGDSALYFCASSVGGMNTEAFFGQGTRLTVV.

The chain links TRBV5-6 to TRBJ1-1, with D possibly matching TRBD1 (6 bases). The CDR3 is made up of 13 amino acids. Germline-derived CDR1 and CDR2 are SGHDT and YYEEEE. Trimming pared 7 bases from V and 0 bases from J, leaving 10 bases between. This CDR3 is CASGDTLNTEAFF. In DNA form, the CDR3 reads TGTGCCAGCGGGGACACTTTGAACACTGAAGCTTTCTTT.

The chain recombines TRBV7-2 with TRBJ2-3; 12 bases align to TRBD2. The CDR3 has 15 residues. Germline CDR1 and CDR2: SGHTA and FQGNSA. With 3 bases clipped from V and 4 bases from J, the junction kept 2 bases outside the gene matches. CDR3 coding DNA: TGTGCCAGCAGCTTGACTAGCGGGGGCGCAGATACGCAGTATTTT. Its translation: CASSLTSGGADTQYF.

V is TRBV7-6 and J is TRBJ2-3, with D maybe TRBD2 (7 bases). This CDR3 contains 16 residues. The V gene's germline CDR1 is SGHVS and CDR2 FNYEAQ. Trimming removed 7 bases from V and 2 bases from J, with 19 bases in between. CDR3 sequence reads: CASTPRGGPITDTQYF. The CDR3, as DNA: TGTGCCAGCACTCCAAGGGGGGGCCCTATCACAGATACGCAGTATTTT.

The genes are TRBV5-4 and TRBJ2-3; a possible D gene is TRBD1 (5 bases). Between the trimmed V and J ends, which lost 0 bases and 9 bases, there was a span of 11 bases. The CDR3 spans 13 residues. Per the germline V gene, CDR1 is SGHNT and CDR2 is YYREEE (reference sequence). The CDR3 region has the DNA TGTGCCAGCAGCTTGGAAAGGACAAACACGCAGTATTTT. Translation gives CASSLERTNTQYF.

This chain joins TRBV2 and TRBJ1-2; D remains unclear. The CDR3 loop spans 15 amino acids. Germline V lookup: CDR1 SNHLY, CDR2 FYNNEI. The V end was cut by 3 bases, the J end by 7 bases, with 18 bases between. The CDR3 coding sequence is TGTGCCAGCAGTGAGAGCGGAGTGTCCGGTCTTGGCTACACCTTC. This codes for CASSESGVSGLGYTF.

This chain uses TRBV4-3 with TRBJ1-6; 7 bases match TRBD1. The J segment lost 6 bases and the V segment lost 4 bases, leaving 3 bases of the junction unmatched. Germline V lookup: CDR1 LGHNA, CDR2 YSLEER. This CDR3 contains 14 residues. Written as DNA, the CDR3 is TGCGCCAGCAGCCGGACAGGCCTTAATTCACCCCTCCACTTT. Residues: CASSRTGLNSPLHF.

The V gene is TRBV5-4, the J gene TRBJ2-1; the match to TRBD1 covers 9 bases. The ends lost 7 bases at V and 0 bases at J; junction bases unmatched: 8. The CDR3 consists of 16 residues. Per the germline V gene, CDR1 is SGHNT and CDR2 is YYREEE (reference sequence). This CDR3 is CASGGQGSSSYNEQFF. The CDR3 DNA sequence: TGTGCCAGCGGAGGACAGGGGTCAAGCTCCTACAATGAGCAGTTCTTC.

The chain links TRBV5-5 to TRBJ2-5; D is unclear. The germline V gene has CDR1 SGHKS and CDR2 YYEKEE (reference sequence). V was trimmed by 4 bases and J by 5 bases, leaving 15 bases between them. The CDR3 has 14 amino acids. The DNA for the CDR3 is TGTGCCAGCAGCGAATCTGGCCGCCCGGAGACCCAGTACTTC. Translating it yields CASSESGRPETQYF. The full variable domain, rest sourced from reference TRBV5-5 and TRBJ2-5, is DAGVTQSPTHLIKTRGQQVTLRCSPISGHKSVSWYQQVLGQGPQFIFQYYEKEERGRGNFPDRFSARQFPNYSSELNVNALLLGDSALYLCASSESGRPETQYFGPGTRLLVL.

The chain's CDR3 is CASSANWGQDTQYF. In nucleotides, the CDR3 is TGTGCCAGCAGCGCCAACTGGGGGCAAGATACGCAGTATTTT. The chain recombines TRBV9 with TRBJ2-3; perhaps TRBD1 as D (6 bases). Germline V gene sequence: CDR1 SGDLS, CDR2 YYNGEE. Deletions cut 3 bases from V and 5 bases from J, with 13 bases between. This CDR3 has 14 amino acids.

The chain is built from TRBV30 and TRBJ1-6, with 9 bases lining up with TRBD1. This CDR3 comprises 13 residues. In germline, CDR1 is GTSNPN, CDR2 SVGIG (reference sequence). Here the CDR3 reads CARRGQGNSPLHF. For the CDR3, the DNA is TGTGCTCGCAGGGGACAGGGAAACTCACCCCTCCACTTT.

This rearrangement joins TRBV6-1 to TRBJ2-7; no clear D. Trimming left V 0 bases short and J 6 bases short, with 15 bases between. CDR1 MNHNS and CDR2 SASEGT come from the germline V gene. The CDR3 loop spans 15 amino acids. The CDR3 nucleotides are TGTGCCAGCAGTGAAGCCCAACGAGCTATTCGCGAGCAGTACTTC. Protein product: CASSEAQRAIREQYF.